One and the same sample provided the 18 T cell receptor beta chains below, sequenced in a study of regulatory T cells in long-lasting Graves disease. In building TCR beta libraries, iRepertoire HTBI primers were used together with Arm-PCR of CDR3 regions. TCRdb processed the multiplex PCR reads anew with MiXCR; each CDR3 protein has one entry. This sample has around 320,000 distinct CDR3 sequences, with over 15% found just once. As for time point: newly diagnosed GD, antithyroid drugs for less than 3 months. PBMC RNA served as the TCR library source. These data were also filed under a second study, of T cells in Graves' hyperthyroidism and ophthalmopathy.

The sample in question was peripheral blood mononuclear cells (PBMCs), obtained at new diagnosis, from a patient treated with antithyroid drugs. These receptor sequences come from a man between 35 and 55 years old with Graves disease.

This clonotype was counted at least ten times. This sequence joins TRBV6-1 and TRBJ1-4; 8 nucleotides agree with TRBD1. Losses at the gene ends were 5 bases for V and 6 bases for J; bases not matched to a gene: 5. Germline values: CDR1 MNHNS, CDR2 SASEGT. CDR3 length: 14 amino acids. DNA for the CDR3: TGTGCCAGCAGTAAACAGGGGGTGGATGAAAAACTGTTTTTT. The encoded protein is CASSKQGVDEKLFF.

The table lists this clonotype with a few counts. This CDR3 is CASSFYRTQWGNEKLFF. CDR3 sequence (DNA): TGTGCCAGCAGTTTCTATCGGACCCAGTGGGGCAATGAAAAACTGTTTTTT. V usage is TRBV27 and J usage is TRBJ1-4, with D tentatively TRBD1 (5 bases). The CDR3 sequence is 17 residues long. Germline V lookup: CDR1 MNHEY, CDR2 SMNVEV (reference sequence). The V end was cut by 3 bases, the J end by 5 bases, with 19 bases between. Looking up the rest from reference TRBV27 and TRBJ1-4 gives the full variable domain: EAQVTQNPRYLITVTGKKLTVTCSQNMNHEYMSWYRQDPGLGLRQIYYSMNVEVTDKGDVPEGYKVSRKEKRNFPLILESPSPNQTSLYFCASSFYRTQWGNEKLFFGSGTQLSVL.

Many counts were recorded for this clonotype. The V call is TRBV27, the J call TRBJ1-5; 8 bases line up with TRBD1. Germline V gene lookup returns CDR1 MNHEY and CDR2 SMNVEV (reference sequence). V trimming: 5 bases; J trimming: 2 bases; junction bases outside the gene matches: 17. This CDR3 spans 19 amino acids. The CDR3 nucleotides read TGTGCCAGCAGTGGTGCGAGACAGGGGCCTTTTTCGGGCAATCAGCCCCAGCATTTT. It yields the protein CASSGARQGPFSGNQPQHF.

This clonotype showed up just a few times. The rearrangement uses TRBV6-2 or TRBV6-3 and TRBJ1-5, with unresolved D. The CDR3 loop spans 14 amino acids. The ends were cut back, 3 bases at V and 6 bases at J, with 12 bases in the middle. The V gene's germline CDR1 is MNHEY and CDR2 SVGEGT. In nucleotides, the CDR3 is TGTGCCAGCAGTTATTGGAGATTAAGTCAGCCCCAGCATTTT. It codes for CASSYWRLSQPQHF.

Comment on this clonotype: A single base separates this from a much larger clone, so it may be a read error. The rearrangement joins TRBV28 to TRBJ2-1, with a tentative D call TRBD1 (6 bases). This CDR3 is built from 15 residues. Germline CDR1 and CDR2: MDHEN and SYDVKM. The CDR3 here is CVSTLTGQSYNEQFF. CDR3 bases: TGTGTCAGCACCCTGACAGGACAGTCCTACAATGAGCAGTTCTTC.

The chain combines TRBV14 with TRBJ2-7; D not resolved. This CDR3 has 12 amino acids. Germline CDR1 is SGHDN and CDR2 is FVKESK. Trimming left V 1 base short and J 8 bases short, with 9 bases between. CDR3 coding DNA: TGTGCCAGCAGCCAAGTGGATGGTCAGCAGTACTTC. Protein: CASSQVDGQQYF. Variable domain in full (rest from reference TRBV14 and TRBJ2-7): EAGVTQFPSHSVIEKGQTVTLRCDPISGHDNLYWYRRVMGKEIKFLLHFVKESKQDESGMPNNRFLAERTGGTYSTLKVQPAELEDSGVYFCASSQVDGQQYFGPGTRLTVT.

The sample holds a few counts of this clonotype. The chain recombines TRBV11-3 with TRBJ2-5; the D gene is possibly TRBD1 (5 bases). The ends were cut back, 5 bases at V and 1 base at J, with 11 bases in the middle. Germline lookup yields CDR1 SGHNT and CDR2 YENEEA. The CDR3 consists of 14 residues. The CDR3 loop is CASSAGLIQETQYF. The CDR3 coding sequence is TGTGCCAGCAGCGCAGGGCTCATCCAAGAGACCCAGTACTTC.

Ten or more counts support this clonotype. The V and J genes are TRBV5-1 and TRBJ2-7; 8 bases are shared with TRBD1. In germline, CDR1 is SGHRS, CDR2 YFSETQ. With 2 bases clipped from V and 3 bases from J, the junction kept 4 bases outside the gene matches. This CDR3 is built from 14 residues. The CDR3 spells CASSFETGVYEQYF. The CDR3, as DNA: TGCGCCAGCAGCTTCGAGACAGGGGTCTACGAGCAGTACTTC.

This clonotype has more than one count but fewer than ten. This rearrangement joins TRBV3-1 to TRBJ1-3; TRBD1 matches at 8 bases. V shed 6 bases, J shed 1 base, and the junction held 5 bases outside the gene matches. Germline V CDR1 and CDR2: LGHDT, YNNKEL (reference sequence). The CDR3 covers 15 residues. The CDR3 region has the DNA TGTGCCAGCAGACTCCAGGGGGCTTCTGGAAACACCATATATTTT. It codes for CASRLQGASGNTIYF.

This clonotype was seen once. A much larger clone sits a single nucleotide away, making a read error possible. DNA of the CDR3: TGTGCCAGCAGTCCGACAGGGGGCTATGGCTACACCTTC. Protein product: CASSPTGGYGYTF. The chain couples TRBV12-3 or TRBV12-4 to TRBJ1-2; 9 bases agree with TRBD1. This CDR3 region has 13 residues. V trimming: 5 bases; J trimming: 4 bases; junction bases outside the gene matches: 2.

Ten or more counts support this clonotype. The chain joins TRBV6-6 to TRBJ1-5; D uncertain. The germline V gene has CDR1 MNHNY and CDR2 SVGAGI (reference sequence). This CDR3 is built from 14 residues. V gave up 0 bases and J gave up 6 bases, with 9 bases separating them. DNA for the CDR3: TGTGCCAGCAGTTACTCGAGATGGGTTCAGCCCCAGCATTTT. This sequence encodes CASSYSRWVQPQHF.

The rearrangement uses TRBV5-1 and TRBJ1-5; 9 nucleotides match TRBD1. The CDR3 is made up of 18 amino acids. In germline, CDR1 is SGHRS, CDR2 YFSETQ. V shed 2 bases, J shed 5 bases, and the junction held 14 bases outside the gene matches. CDR3 protein: CASSLELTGGPADQPQHF. The CDR3 DNA reads TGCGCCAGCAGCTTAGAGCTCACAGGGGGCCCAGCCGATCAGCCCCAGCATTTT.

This clonotype was seen repeatedly, ten times or more. The V call is TRBV7-2, the J call TRBJ2-1, with D perhaps given as TRBD1 or TRBD2 (6 bases each). CDR3 length equals 11 residues. Trimming took 1 base from V and 12 from J, leaving 7 bases between them. The germline gives CDR1 SGHTA, CDR2 FQGNSA. The CDR3 DNA is TGTGCCAGCAGCTTAGGGGGGGCGCAGTTCTTC. Protein: CASSLGGAQFF. Variable domain in full (rest from reference TRBV7-2 and TRBJ2-1): GAGVSQSPSNKVTEKGKDVELRCDPISGHTALYWYRQSLGQGLEFLIYFQGNSAPDKSGLPSDRFSAERTGGSVSTLTIQRTQQEDSAVYLCASSLGGAQFFGPGTRLTVL.

This clonotype was counted many times. A much bigger clone sits one base away, suggesting this may be a read error. This chain links TRBV12-5 with TRBJ2-5; no reliable D call. Germline CDR1 is LGHNT and CDR2 is FRNRAP. With 4 bases removed from V and 0 bases from J, the gap between germline ends came to 15 bases. The CDR3 contains 16 residues. CDR3 sequence (DNA): TGTGCTAGTGGTTCGCACCCGAGACTCTACCAAGAGACCCAGTACTTC. Encoded protein: CASGSHPRLYQETQYF.

The table lists this clonotype with many counts. The rearrangement uses TRBV5-1 and TRBJ2-7; 10 bases line up with TRBD2. After removal of 1 base from V and 2 bases from J, the junction contained 3 bases not matched to a gene. The CDR3 runs 15 residues. The germline gives CDR1 SGHRS, CDR2 YFSETQ. CDR3 sequence (DNA): TGCGCCAGCAGCTTGAGGGGGACTAGCGCCTACGAGCAGTACTTC. Protein: CASSLRGTSAYEQYF.

There are many counts of this clonotype. This chain joins TRBV4-2 and TRBJ2-7, with D tentatively TRBD1 (5 bases). Germline V gene sequence: CDR1 LGHNA, CDR2 YNFKEQ. There are 15 residues in the CDR3. The V gene lost 0 bases and the J gene lost 2 bases, with 11 bases spanning the gap. CDR3: CASSQDSDSTYEQYF. CDR3 bases: TGTGCCAGCAGCCAAGATAGTGACAGTACCTACGAGCAGTACTTC.

The genes are TRBV12-3 or TRBV12-4 and TRBJ1-2; the D is unclear. The CDR3 has 14 amino acids. V was trimmed by 2 bases and J by 6 bases, leaving 13 bases between them. CDR3 DNA sequence: TGTGCCAGCAGTTTAATCGGGCGCCCCCATGGCTACACCTTC. It is translated as CASSLIGRPHGYTF.

Only a few counts were recorded for this clonotype. The V gene is TRBV6-2 or TRBV6-3, the J gene TRBJ2-5, with TRBD2 matching over 10 bases. This CDR3 has 15 residues. The germline V gene encodes CDR1 MNHEY and CDR2 SVGEGT. V was clipped by 6 bases and J by 5 bases; unmatched bases: 9. CDR3 amino acids: CASSQLAGYYETQYF. The CDR3 DNA reads TGTGCCAGCAGCCAACTAGCGGGGTATTATGAGACCCAGTACTTC.